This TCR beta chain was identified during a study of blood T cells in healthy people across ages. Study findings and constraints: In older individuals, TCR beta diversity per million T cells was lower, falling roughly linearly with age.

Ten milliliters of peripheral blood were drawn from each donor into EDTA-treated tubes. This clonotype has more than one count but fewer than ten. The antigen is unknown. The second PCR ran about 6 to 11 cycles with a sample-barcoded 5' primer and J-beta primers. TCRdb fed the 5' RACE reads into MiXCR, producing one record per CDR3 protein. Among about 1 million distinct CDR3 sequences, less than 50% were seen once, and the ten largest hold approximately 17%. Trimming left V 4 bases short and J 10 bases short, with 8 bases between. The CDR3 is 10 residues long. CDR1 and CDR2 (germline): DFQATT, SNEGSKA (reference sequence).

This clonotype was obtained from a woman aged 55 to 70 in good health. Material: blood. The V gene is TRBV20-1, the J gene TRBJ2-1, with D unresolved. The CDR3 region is CSAKGREQFF. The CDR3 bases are TGCAGTGCTAAGGGAAGGGAGCAGTTCTTC.